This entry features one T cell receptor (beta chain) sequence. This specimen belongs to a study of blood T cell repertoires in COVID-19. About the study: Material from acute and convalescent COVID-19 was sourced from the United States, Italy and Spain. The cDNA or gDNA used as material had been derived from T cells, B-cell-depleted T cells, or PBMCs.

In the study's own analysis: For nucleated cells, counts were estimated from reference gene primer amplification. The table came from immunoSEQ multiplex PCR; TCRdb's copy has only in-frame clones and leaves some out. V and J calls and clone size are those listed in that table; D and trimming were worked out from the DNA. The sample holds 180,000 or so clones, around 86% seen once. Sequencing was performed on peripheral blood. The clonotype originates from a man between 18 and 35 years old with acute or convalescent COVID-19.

CDR3: CASSPGQGRNTEAFF. For the CDR3, the DNA is TGTGCCAGCTCACCGGGACAGGGAAGGAACACTGAAGCTTTCTTT. The chain has TRBV18 and TRBJ1-1; 9 bases fit TRBD1. V dropped 3 bases and J dropped 1; count of bases not matched to a gene: 3. There are 15 residues in the CDR3. CDR1 KGHSH and CDR2 LQKENI come from the germline V gene.